These 22 T cell receptor beta chains were all obtained from the same sample, sequenced in a study of early T cells in non-severe SARS-CoV-2 infection. TCRdb re-analysed the 5' RACE reads in MiXCR, keeping a single row per CDR3 protein. Of some 61,000 distinct CDR3 sequences detected, over 10% appear once; the ten largest clones hold about 8.6%. Sequencing input: whole blood. These receptors were obtained from an adult who was a healthcare worker with PCR-confirmed SARS-CoV-2 infection or an uninfected control (not recorded which).

This chain joins TRBV24-1 and TRBJ2-3; possibly TRBD2 for D (6 bases). This CDR3 contains 14 residues. Germline V gene data show CDR1 as KGHDR and CDR2 as SFDVKD. Trimming removed 9 bases from V and 1 base from J, with 13 bases in between. The CDR3 region is CATVGREGTDTQYF. CDR3 in DNA: TGTGCCACCGTGGGCAGGGAGGGCACAGATACGCAGTATTTT.

The table lists this clonotype with a few counts. The chain employs TRBV14 and TRBJ2-1, with D possibly called TRBD1 or TRBD2 (5 bases each). CDR3 length: 14 residues. V was trimmed by 1 base and J by 2 bases, leaving 6 bases between them. Germline CDR1 reads SGHDN; CDR2 reads FVKESK. CDR3 DNA: TGTGCCAGCAGCCAAGTGGGGGCCTACAATGAGCAGTTCTTC. Translated: CASSQVGAYNEQFF.

This clonotype was seen ten or more times. This chain joins TRBV29-1 and TRBJ1-1; D gene unclear. Germline CDR1 reads SQVTM; CDR2 reads ANQGSEA. The V end lost 4 bases, the J end lost 4 bases, and 7 bases lay between the germline ends. This CDR3 comprises 11 residues. The CDR3 nucleotides read TGCAGCGTTGTAAGGAGCACTGAAGCTTTCTTT. Translating it yields CSVVRSTEAFF. Supplemented by reference TRBV29-1 and TRBJ1-1, the full variable domain reads SAVISQKPSRDICQRGTSLTIQCQVDSQVTMMFWYRQQPGQSLTLIATANQGSEATYESGFVIDKFPISRPNLTFSTLTVSNMSPEDSSIYLCSVVRSTEAFFGQGTRLTVV.

This clonotype was seen repeatedly, ten times or more. The chain couples TRBV27 to TRBJ2-1; 8 nucleotides match TRBD2. V was pared by 2 bases and J by 8 bases, with 2 bases of the junction left unmatched. The CDR3 contains 13 residues. Looked up from germline, CDR1 is MNHEY and CDR2 is SMNVEV (reference sequence). In DNA form, the CDR3 reads TGTGCCAGCAGTTTAGTAGCGGGACATGAGCAGTTCTTC. It yields the protein CASSLVAGHEQFF.

The V call is TRBV27, the J call TRBJ1-1; a weak D match, TRBD1 (6 bases). Germline V gene lookup returns CDR1 MNHEY and CDR2 SMNVEV (reference sequence). Deletions cut 6 bases from V and 4 bases from J, with 18 bases between. The CDR3 runs 15 residues. DNA of the CDR3: TGTGCCAGCAGGAGGGAGGGGGTCTGGATCACTGAAGCTTTCTTT. This translates into CASRREGVWITEAFF.

The V call is TRBV9, the J call TRBJ2-3; D remains ambiguous. Trimming took off 0 bases at V and 0 bases at J, with 8 bases between the two ends. The germline CDR1 and CDR2 sequences are SGDLS and YYNGEE. The CDR3 spans 15 residues. The CDR3 sequence is CASSVAITSTDTQYF. CDR3 nucleotides: TGTGCCAGCAGCGTAGCCATTACTAGCACAGATACGCAGTATTTT.

This clonotype was observed a handful of times. The chain couples TRBV19 to TRBJ2-7; possible D gene TRBD2, 6 bases. Germline CDR1 reads LNHDA; CDR2 reads SQIVND (reference sequence). The CDR3 covers 15 residues. Trimming stripped 3 bases from V and 0 bases from J, with 12 bases between. This chain's CDR3 is CASSITAGISYEQYF. As DNA, the CDR3 is TGTGCCAGTAGTATTACGGCGGGAATCTCCTACGAGCAGTACTTC. Drawing the rest from reference TRBV19 and TRBJ2-7, the complete variable domain is DGGITQSPKYLFRKEGQNVTLSCEQNLNHDAMYWYRQDPGQGLRLIYYSQIVNDFQKGDIAEGYSVSREKKESFPLTVTSAQKNPTAFYLCASSITAGISYEQYFGPGTRLTVT.

This clonotype occurred many times. V is TRBV10-3 and J is TRBJ2-7; tentatively, D is TRBD2 (7 bases). This CDR3 has 13 amino acids. CDR1 is ENHRY, CDR2 SYGVKD, per germline. The ends were cut back, 8 bases at V and 4 bases at J, with 15 bases in the middle. CDR3 region: CAIGLGGAYEQYF. The DNA for the CDR3 is TGTGCCATCGGGCTAGGGGGGGCGTACGAGCAGTACTTC.

This chain uses TRBV5-5 with TRBJ1-2; D unclear. V was cut by 2 bases and J by 2 bases, with 7 bases left in between. Germline V gene data show CDR1 as SGHKS and CDR2 as YYEKEE (reference sequence). CDR3 length equals 13 residues. As DNA, the CDR3 is TGTGCCAGCAGCTTTACAGAAAACTATGGCTACACCTTC. Residues: CASSFTENYGYTF.

This clonotype was recorded many times. The V gene is TRBV5-4, the J gene TRBJ2-3; perhaps TRBD2 as D (6 bases). The CDR3 sequence is 15 residues long. Germline V gene data show CDR1 as SGHNT and CDR2 as YYREEE (reference sequence). The ends were cut back, 1 base at V and 6 bases at J, with 15 bases in the middle. The chain's CDR3 is CASSLRVPGVDTQYF. CDR3 sequence (DNA): TGTGCCAGCAGCTTGCGGGTCCCGGGGGTGGATACGCAGTATTTT.

The genes are TRBV27 and TRBJ2-2; D tentatively reads TRBD1 or TRBD2 (5 bases each). This CDR3 comprises 14 residues. Trimming left V 3 bases short and J 4 bases short, with 9 bases between. From germline, CDR1 is MNHEY and CDR2 SMNVEV (reference sequence). DNA for the CDR3: TGTGCCAGCAGTTTCCGGGGACCCACCGGGGAGCTGTTTTTT. As protein: CASSFRGPTGELFF.

This chain joins TRBV14 and TRBJ2-5, with TRBD1 as a possible D gene (6 bases). The CDR3 spans 15 residues. Trimming left V 2 bases short and J 5 bases short, with 15 bases between. Germline CDR1 is SGHDN and CDR2 is FVKESK. The CDR3 DNA reads TGTGCCAGCAGCCAATCAAGGGGGTATTCCGAGACCCAGTACTTC. It codes for CASSQSRGYSETQYF.

This clonotype was counted at least ten times. The chain links TRBV6-2 or TRBV6-3 to TRBJ2-7; 8 nucleotides line up with TRBD1. The CDR3 consists of 12 residues. Germline V gene data show CDR1 as MNHEY and CDR2 as SVGEGT. Trimming took 8 bases from V and 6 from J; bases not matched to a gene: 6. CDR3 sequence: CASHFGQGEQYF. The DNA for the CDR3 is TGTGCCAGCCACTTTGGACAGGGCGAGCAGTACTTC.

V is TRBV5-4 and J is TRBJ2-1; 11 bases align to TRBD2. V shed 6 bases and J 3 bases; nucleotides not matched to a gene: 5. Germline-derived CDR1 and CDR2 are SGHNT and YYREEE (reference sequence). This CDR3 is built from 15 residues. This chain's CDR3 is CASNPTSGNYNEQFF. The CDR3 DNA is TGTGCCAGCAACCCGACTAGCGGGAACTACAATGAGCAGTTCTTC.

The genes are TRBV18 and TRBJ2-1; D possibly corresponds to TRBD2 (6 bases). Germline loops: CDR1 KGHSH, CDR2 LQKENI. V was cut by 4 bases and J by 6 bases, with 13 bases left in between. The CDR3 is 14 amino acids. CDR3 DNA: TGTGCCAGCTCACTGGCGGGAACCAGCAATGAGCAGTTCTTC. Its translation: CASSLAGTSNEQFF.

This clonotype rates as medium-sized. The chain employs TRBV3-1 and TRBJ2-7; the match to TRBD2 covers 7 bases. CDR1 LGHDT and CDR2 YNNKEL come from the germline V gene (reference sequence). Losses at the gene ends were 4 bases for V and 3 bases for J; bases not matched to a gene: 3. The CDR3 is 13 amino acids. The CDR3 DNA reads TGTGCCAGCAGCCCATCTAGCGGCTACGAGCAGTACTTC. It specifies CASSPSSGYEQYF.

This clonotype was counted only a few times. The chain links TRBV4-3 to TRBJ1-4, with a tentative D call TRBD1 (6 bases). Germline assignment: CDR1 LGHNA and CDR2 YSLEER. V shed 2 bases and J shed 8 bases, with 6 bases lying between them. CDR3 size: 12 residues. The chain's CDR3 is CASSQTGEKLFF. CDR3 nucleotides: TGCGCCAGCAGCCAAACAGGGGAAAAACTGTTTTTT.

This rearrangement joins TRBV20-1 to TRBJ2-3, with 10 bases fitting TRBD2. With 1 base clipped from V and 7 bases from J, the junction kept 11 bases outside the gene matches. Germline values: CDR1 DFQATT, CDR2 SNEGSKA (reference sequence). This CDR3 is built from 16 residues. The CDR3 region has the DNA TGCAGTGCTAGAGCAGGGCTAGCGGGAGCTTTACATACGCAGTATTTT. Amino acid sequence: CSARAGLAGALHTQYF.

This clonotype was found once. This chain joins TRBV6-1 and TRBJ2-7, with TRBD2 identical over 14 bases. The CDR3 is 15 residues long. From germline, CDR1 is MNHNS and CDR2 SASEGT. V dropped 2 bases and J dropped 6; count of bases not matched to a gene: 3. The CDR3 DNA is TGTGCCAGCAGTGAACGGACTAGCGGGAGGAGCGAGCAGTACTTC. Its translation is CASSERTSGRSEQYF.

This clonotype was seen only a few times. V and J are TRBV6-2 or TRBV6-3 and TRBJ2-1; TRBD2 aligns across 11 bases. This CDR3 region has 15 residues. V was clipped by 8 bases and J by 5 bases; unmatched bases: 8. Germline CDR1 and CDR2: MNHEY and SVGEGT. In nucleotides, the CDR3 is TGTGCCAGCGGATTTAGCGGGAGGGGTAACAATGAGCAGTTCTTC. Translating gives CASGFSGRGNNEQFF.

This clonotype was recorded many times. The CDR3 sequence is CSVEEFAQGVLTF. The CDR3 bases are TGCAGCGTTGAAGAGTTTGCCCAGGGCGTCCTGACTTTC. The chain employs TRBV29-1 and TRBJ2-6; TRBD1 might be the D (5 bases). CDR3 size: 13 residues. Trimming removed 0 bases from V and 12 bases from J, with 12 bases in between. CDR1 and CDR2 from the germline V gene are SQVTM and ANQGSEA. Full variable domain (missing parts from reference TRBV29-1 and TRBJ2-6): SAVISQKPSRDICQRGTSLTIQCQVDSQVTMMFWYRQQPGQSLTLIATANQGSEATYESGFVIDKFPISRPNLTFSTLTVSNMSPEDSSIYLCSVEEFAQGVLTFGAGSRLTVL.

The chain carries TRBV20-1 and TRBJ1-1; no reliable D call. Trimming took off 3 bases at V and 1 base at J, with 3 bases between the two ends. The CDR3 extends over 11 amino acids. CDR1 is DFQATT, CDR2 SNEGSKA, per germline (reference sequence). The CDR3 DNA reads TGCAGTGCTAGCTGGAACACTGAAGCTTTCTTT. Its translation: CSASWNTEAFF.